What follows are 22 T cell receptor beta chains derived from one specimen sequenced in a study of identical twins. Each CDR3 protein gets one entry after TCRdb re-called the 5' RACE reads with MiXCR. The sample contains hundreds of thousands of distinct CDR3 sequences, 20% to 25% of which appear only once. The data also belong to a second study, concerning T cells expressing NK-cell markers.

Sequencing was done on a sample of CD4+ T cells sorted from blood. The receptor set was obtained from a woman between 18 and 29 years old in good health.

The chain joins TRBV7-7 to TRBJ2-2, with 10 bases that match TRBD2. The CDR3 has 17 residues. V lost 7 bases, J lost 6 bases, and 14 bases stayed unmatched. CDR1 is SSHAT and CDR2 is FNYEAQ in the germline V gene (reference sequence). The CDR3 loop reads CASTRAPGLARAGELFF. CDR3 DNA: TGTGCCAGCACCAGGGCACCGGGACTAGCGCGGGCCGGGGAGCTGTTTTTT.

In nucleotides, the CDR3 is TGTGCCAGCAGTTTGACACTTTTTAGCGCAGCCTCCTACAATGAGCAGTTCTTC. It is translated as CASSLTLFSAASYNEQFF. V gene TRBV12-3 or TRBV12-4 combines with J gene TRBJ2-1; TRBD2 might be the D (5 bases). The CDR3 is 18 residues long. Trimming took 3 bases from V and 0 from J, leaving 18 bases between them.

The chain carries TRBV12-3 or TRBV12-4 and TRBJ1-2; 7 bases are a match to TRBD1. V lost 3 bases to trimming and J lost 9 bases; unmatched junction nucleotides: 10. CDR3 size: 14 residues. The CDR3 loop reads CASSFAGTEDSYTF. The CDR3 bases are TGTGCCAGCAGTTTTGCCGGGACAGAAGATAGCTACACCTTC.

This clonotype was seen more than once but under ten times. V gene TRBV7-2 combines with J gene TRBJ2-4, with D uncertain. The CDR3 runs to 16 residues. The germline V gene encodes CDR1 SGHTA and CDR2 FQGNSA. Trimming took off 3 bases at V and 0 bases at J, with 12 bases between the two ends. The CDR3 reads CASSLGPRLAKNIQYF. The CDR3 coding sequence is TGTGCCAGCAGCTTGGGCCCGCGACTAGCCAAAAACATTCAGTACTTC.

This chain links TRBV12-3 or TRBV12-4 with TRBJ1-1; D gene unclear. V lost 2 bases, J lost 6 bases, and 7 bases lay in between. The CDR3 loop spans 12 amino acids. CDR3 DNA sequence: TGTGCCAGCAGTTTACCCCCCGCTGAAGCTTTCTTT. As protein: CASSLPPAEAFF.

This clonotype was observed a handful of times. The genes are TRBV12-3 or TRBV12-4 and TRBJ2-2, with a weak D call TRBD2 (7 bases). The CDR3 loop spans 16 amino acids. Trimming took 6 bases from V and 5 from J, leaving 19 bases between them. The CDR3 DNA follows: TGTGCCAGCAGGAGGGGGGGGAAGGCTACGACCGGGGAGCTGTTTTTT. Translated: CASRRGGKATTGELFF.

This chain links TRBV4-3 with TRBJ2-3; a weak D match, TRBD2 (5 bases). In germline, CDR1 is LGHNA, CDR2 YSLEER. The CDR3 runs 14 residues. V shed 1 base and J shed 4 bases, with 9 bases lying between them. The CDR3 DNA reads as TGCGCCAGCAGCCAAGCGGCGGGCGCAGATACGCAGTATTTT. This gives the protein CASSQAAGADTQYF.

This clonotype has a count of ten or more. This chain connects TRBV12-3 or TRBV12-4 to TRBJ2-6; the D gene could be TRBD1 or TRBD2 (5 bases each). Trimming stripped 7 bases from V and 13 bases from J, with 11 bases between. This CDR3 spans 11 amino acids. This chain's CDR3 is CASTQEGVLTF. The CDR3 DNA reads as TGTGCCAGCACCCAAGAGGGGGTCCTGACTTTC.

In this sample, this clonotype turned up a few times. The chain uses TRBV6-5 and TRBJ2-1, with TRBD1 identical over 7 bases. Per the germline V gene, CDR1 is MNHEY and CDR2 is SVGAGI. CDR3 size: 15 residues. Trimming removed 4 bases from V and 5 bases from J; junction bases left unmatched: 8. The CDR3 nucleotides are TGTGCCAGCAGTTTCAGACAGGGTCGCAACAATGAGCAGTTCTTC. It specifies CASSFRQGRNNEQFF.

The chain combines TRBV13 with TRBJ2-2, with 11 bases matching TRBD1. Germline lookup yields CDR1 PRHDT and CDR2 FYEKMQ (reference sequence). Losses at the gene ends were 5 bases for V and 4 bases for J; bases not matched to a gene: 12. The CDR3 is 18 residues long. CDR3 in DNA: TGTGCCAGCAGCGCCTACCATGGACAGGGGGCTCCCACCGGGGAGCTGTTTTTT. Translating gives CASSAYHGQGAPTGELFF.

This clonotype was detected only a few times. The rearrangement joins TRBV9 to TRBJ2-3; D unresolved. The germline V gene has CDR1 SGDLS and CDR2 YYNGEE. The CDR3 has 15 amino acids. Trimming took off 0 bases at V and 0 bases at J, with 8 bases between the two ends. CDR3 residues: CASSVAPASTDTQYF. DNA for the CDR3: TGTGCCAGCAGCGTAGCCCCGGCTAGCACAGATACGCAGTATTTT.

The chain couples TRBV4-3 to TRBJ2-2; possibly TRBD1 or TRBD2 for D (6 bases each). V lost 1 base to trimming and J lost 1 base, with 10 bases between them. This CDR3 region has 16 residues. Germline lookup yields CDR1 LGHNA and CDR2 YSLEER. The CDR3 loop is CASSQGGAGNTGELFF. CDR3 nucleotides: TGCGCCAGCAGCCAAGGGGGGGCGGGGAACACCGGGGAGCTGTTTTTT.

The V call is TRBV5-1, the J call TRBJ2-5, with D perhaps assigned TRBD1 or TRBD2 (5 bases each). The CDR3 consists of 14 residues. Germline CDR1 SGHRS, CDR2 YFSETQ. The V gene lost 1 base and the J gene lost 4 bases, with 11 bases spanning the gap. The CDR3 protein is CASSLTTRGETQYF. CDR3 bases: TGCGCCAGCAGCTTGACTACGAGGGGAGAGACCCAGTACTTC.

This clonotype was detected a few times. The gene calls are TRBV12-3 or TRBV12-4 and TRBJ1-6; the D is unclear. CDR3 size: 13 residues. Trimming stripped 7 bases from V and 5 bases from J, with 9 bases between. CDR3 residues: CASTTFNNSPLHF. CDR3 coding DNA: TGTGCCAGCACCACCTTTAATAATTCACCCCTCCACTTT.

This clonotype showed up just a few times. The V call is TRBV7-2, the J call TRBJ1-1; no clear D gene. Trimming cost V 8 bases and J 0 bases, with 10 bases left between them. The germline V gene has CDR1 SGHTA and CDR2 FQGNSA. The CDR3 spans 13 residues. The CDR3 DNA follows: TGTGCCAGCCGGGCGGGCATGAACACTGAAGCTTTCTTT. Amino acid sequence: CASRAGMNTEAFF.

In its sample, this clonotype was seen a few times. This chain links TRBV12-3 or TRBV12-4 with TRBJ1-2; possible D gene TRBD1, 6 bases. The V end was cut by 3 bases, the J end by 7 bases, with 18 bases between. The CDR3 contains 15 residues. CDR3 sequence reads: CASSFSHRVLFGYTF. The CDR3 DNA reads TGTGCCAGCAGTTTCTCGCACAGGGTTCTTTTTGGCTACACCTTC.

This clonotype was counted between two and nine times. The chain carries TRBV7-9 and TRBJ2-2; 11 bases align to TRBD2. Unmatched junction bases numbered 8, after V lost 5 bases and J lost 6 bases. The CDR3 length is 16 residues. CDR1 and CDR2 from the germline V gene are SEHNR and FQNEAQ (reference sequence). The CDR3 region is CASSLTSGRRSGELFF. CDR3 DNA: TGTGCCAGCAGCCTAACTAGCGGGAGAAGGTCCGGGGAGCTGTTTTTT.

The chain links TRBV11-2 to TRBJ1-1, with D possibly TRBD1 on 6 matching bases. This CDR3 is 14 amino acids long. Deletions cut 4 bases from V and 3 bases from J, with 12 bases between. Germline values: CDR1 SGHAT, CDR2 FQNNGV. CDR3 DNA: TGTGCCAGCAGCTCGAACAGGGCCTACACTGAAGCTTTCTTT. Residues: CASSSNRAYTEAFF.

In this sample, this clonotype turned up many times. V gene TRBV20-1 combines with J gene TRBJ2-7, with TRBD1 identical over 9 bases. The V and J ends lost 5 bases and 3 bases, in that order; junction bases with no gene match: 2. The CDR3 is 12 residues long. The germline CDR1 and CDR2 sequences are DFQATT and SNEGSKA (reference sequence). The CDR3 loop is CSAQDRGYEQYF. DNA for the CDR3: TGCAGTGCTCAGGACAGGGGCTACGAGCAGTACTTC.

This clonotype was picked up many times. J is TRBJ2-2 and V is TRBV5-1; tentatively, D is TRBD1 (5 bases). Trimming took off 0 bases at V and 4 bases at J, with 10 bases between the two ends. Germline assignment: CDR1 SGHRS and CDR2 YFSETQ. This CDR3 is 15 amino acids long. In DNA, the CDR3 is TGCGCCAGCAGCTTGGGCCAGGGTGGCACCGGGGAGCTGTTTTTT. It is translated as CASSLGQGGTGELFF.

This clonotype was seen a handful of times. This chain links TRBV11-2 with TRBJ2-7, with TRBD2 identical over 8 bases. Trimming took 7 bases from V and 3 from J; bases not matched to a gene: 11. The CDR3 has 15 residues. Germline values: CDR1 SGHAT, CDR2 FQNNGV. The CDR3 here is CASTKAGGGLYEQYF. Written as DNA, the CDR3 is TGTGCCAGCACGAAAGCGGGCGGGGGGCTCTACGAGCAGTACTTC.

The chain links TRBV9 to TRBJ2-1; D unresolved. V lost 0 bases and J lost 7, with 5 bases in between. This CDR3 has 12 amino acids. The germline V gene encodes CDR1 SGDLS and CDR2 YYNGEE. The CDR3 reads CASSVDMNEQFF. DNA for the CDR3: TGTGCCAGCAGCGTAGATATGAATGAGCAGTTCTTC.